Included here is one TCR beta chain sequence, with context. This sample was included in a study of control samples from healthy donors and cancer patients. TCRdb's copy holds only in-frame clones and misses some; the assay was immunoSEQ multiplex PCR. The table shows 130,000 to 150,000 clones, with roughly 92% occurring only once. With V trimmed by 5 bases and J by 5 bases, 9 bases remained unmatched. CDR1 is SGHTA and CDR2 is FQGNSA in the germline V gene. The CDR3 runs 15 residues. The sample was blood. This TCR was recovered from a man aged 25-40 years in good health. The chain uses TRBV7-2 and TRBJ1-2, with 9 bases fitting TRBD1. The CDR3 region has the DNA TGTGCCAGCAGCAGAAGACAGGGGGGGGATTATGGCTACACCTTC. Protein product: CASSRRQGGDYGYTF.